This T cell receptor beta chain originates from a study of blood T cell repertoires in COVID-19. Study-level background: Collection of acute and convalescent COVID-19 samples took place in the United States, Italy and Spain. Sources were T cells, B-cell-depleted T cells, or PBMCs; the material itself was cDNA or gDNA.

As processed by the authors: Nucleated cell number was recorded as an estimate derived from reference gene primer amplification. The repertoire was sequenced with immunoSEQ multiplex PCR; TCRdb's copy has only in-frame clones and lacks some. V, J and clone size derive from that table, while D and trimming were established from the DNA sequence. The sample shows over 150,000 clones, about 86% of them seen only once. In its sample, this clone was seen a few times. After removal of 4 bases from V and 2 bases from J, the junction contained 7 bases not matched to a gene. Germline V gives CDR1 LGHDT, CDR2 YNNKEL (reference sequence). The CDR3 loop spans 16 amino acids.

The chain links TRBV3-1 (or the pseudogene TRBV3-2) to TRBJ2-5; 10 bases are shared with TRBD2. The sequence was collected from an older woman with acute or convalescent COVID-19. Sequencing was done on a sample of peripheral blood. CDR3 DNA: TGTGCCAGCAGCCGCAGGGCTAGCGGGGGTCAAGAGACCCAGTACTTC. The encoded protein is CASSRRASGGQETQYF.